This is a list of T cell receptor beta chains from one sample in a study of cytomegalovirus exposure and HLA in healthy donors. Assay used: immunoSEQ multiplex PCR; TCRdb lists only in-frame clones, some missing. The table lists over 25,000 clones, under 70% of them singletons. The specimen sequenced was PBMCs. The source of these receptors is a woman in her 50s in good health and CMV-seronegative. Both conserved end residues are part of each CDR3. A D gene is named only where the DNA matches it firmly. The size of a clone is reported for some rows only, either as once, few or many, or as a class for expanded clones.

clone_size	d_call	v_call	j_call	cdr3_nt	cdr3_aa
.	TRBD2	TRBV6-6	TRBJ2-5	TGTGCCAGCAGTTCTAGCGGGGTTCGAGAGACCCAGTACTTC	CASSSSGVRETQYF
.	TRBD1	TRBV5-1	TRBJ2-2	TGCGCCAGCAGCTTGGGAGGGGGCAACACCGGGGAGCTGTTTTTT	CASSLGGGNTGELFF
few	.	TRBV6-5	TRBJ1-4	TGTGCCAGTGCCCCCGGGGGGATTAATGAAAAACTGTTTTTT	CASAPGGINEKLFF
.	TRBD2	TRBV5-1	TRBJ2-1	TGCGCCAGCAGCCCCAGAGGTGGTGGGAGGGACAATGAGCAGTTCTTC	CASSPRGGGRDNEQFF
.	TRBD1	TRBV19	TRBJ2-7	TGTGCCAGTAGTAAAGGGGACAGTAGTTACGAGCAGTACTTC	CASSKGDSSYEQYF
.	TRBD1	TRBV29-1	TRBJ2-7	TGCAGCGCGGGACAGGGGATTTACGAGCAGTACTTC	CSAGQGIYEQYF
few	.	TRBV6-5	TRBJ2-3	TGTGCCAGCAGGTACGGGAGTAAGACAGATACGCAGTATTTT	CASRYGSKTDTQYF
few	.	TRBV5-1	TRBJ2-7	TGCGCCAGCAGCTTGGGACCAGGACAAGCCTACGAGCAGTACTTC	CASSLGPGQAYEQYF
.	.	TRBV5-4	TRBJ1-1	TGTGCCAGCAGCCGAGGAGGGAACACTGAAGCTTTCTTT	CASSRGGNTEAFF
.	TRBD1	TRBV28	TRBJ2-7	TGTGCCAGCACCACAGGGGGCGCCTACGAGCAGTACTTC	CASTTGGAYEQYF
.	TRBD1	TRBV6-5	TRBJ2-5	TGTGCCAGCAAGGACAGGGCTGAGACCCAGTACTTC	CASKDRAETQYF
.	TRBD1	TRBV6-1	TRBJ1-4	TGTGCCAGCAGTCCGGGGCAGGGGGTTGAAAAACTGTTTTTT	CASSPGQGVEKLFF
few	.	TRBV4-1	TRBJ1-5	TGCGCCAGCAGCCAAGCATCCAGATATAGCAATCAGCCCCAGCATTTT	CASSQASRYSNQPQHF
.	.	TRBV6-5	TRBJ1-1	TGTGCCAGCAGTTACTCGGGGGGTATAGGCACTGAAGCTTTCTTT	CASSYSGGIGTEAFF
.	TRBD2	TRBV2	TRBJ2-1	TGTGCCAGCTCGACTAGCGGGGGGGCCAATGAGCAGTTCTTC	CASSTSGGANEQFF
.	.	TRBV29-1	TRBJ2-1	TGCAGCGTTCGGTTGAACAATGAGCAGTTCTTC	CSVRLNNEQFF
medium-sized	.	TRBV16	TRBJ1-5	TGTGCCAGCAGCCTCGACAGGAATCAGCCCCAGCATTTT	CASSLDRNQPQHF
.	TRBD1	TRBV4-1	TRBJ1-4	TGCGCCAGCAGCCAAGGTCTAGGGACAGGGGCTGAAAAACTGTTTTTT	CASSQGLGTGAEKLFF
.	TRBD2	TRBV5-1	TRBJ2-1	TGCGCCAGCAGCTCATTACTAGCGGGGGAGCAGTTCTTC	CASSSLLAGEQFF
.	.	TRBV5-1	TRBJ2-2	TGCGCCAGCGGCCACGGAGGGAATACCGGGGAGCTGTTTTTT	CASGHGGNTGELFF
few	.	TRBV2	TRBJ1-3	TGTGCCAGCAACAAACCCACCTCTGGAAACACCATATATTTT	CASNKPTSGNTIYF
.	TRBD2	TRBV10-2	TRBJ2-5	TGCGCCAGCAAGAAAGGACTAGCGTATCAAGAGACCCAGTACTTC	CASKKGLAYQETQYF
.	.	TRBV15	TRBJ2-1	TGTGCCACCAGCAGAGATGGACGCTTGGAGGATGAGCAGTTCTTC	CATSRDGRLEDEQFF
few	.	TRBV5-8	TRBJ2-7	TGTGCCAGCAGCTTATTACTAGGGGGTCCTCCATACGAGCAGTACTTC	CASSLLLGGPPYEQYF